What follows are 4 T cell receptor beta chains derived from one specimen sequenced in a study of T cells in Graves' hyperthyroidism and ophthalmopathy. TCR beta CDR3 region amplification was performed from RNA transcripts. RT-PCR in the first round (using the HTBI primer set) targeted the TCR CDR3. TCRdb called the multiplex PCR reads again in MiXCR, with one record for every CDR3 protein. The sample shows around 500,000 distinct CDR3 sequences, 14% of them seen only once. The sample comprised blood. The receptor source for this set is a woman between 18 and 29 years old with Graves' hyperthyroidism.

This clonotype has at least ten counts. The rearrangement uses TRBV7-9 and TRBJ2-2, with D unclear. Germline loops: CDR1 SEHNR, CDR2 FQNEAQ (reference sequence). The CDR3 has 12 amino acids. V shed 2 bases and J shed 6 bases, with 4 bases lying between them. CDR3 in amino acids: CASSLLPGELFF. DNA of the CDR3: TGTGCCAGCAGCTTACTCCCCGGGGAGCTGTTTTTT.

This chain uses TRBV24-1 with TRBJ1-3; D call uncertain. Germline V gene data show CDR1 as KGHDR and CDR2 as SFDVKD. The CDR3 totals 15 residues. The ends were cut back, 4 bases at V and 14 bases at J, with 23 bases in the middle. DNA of the CDR3: TGTGCCACCAGTGAGCTAAGGAAGGACGCCATGTCAGTATATTTT. Translation: CATSELRKDAMSVYF.

This clonotype occurred many times. This chain links TRBV28 with TRBJ1-6; no clear D. The CDR3 extends over 15 amino acids. Germline V CDR1 and CDR2: MDHEN, SYDVKM. Between the trimmed V and J ends, which lost 4 bases and 2 bases, there was a span of 9 bases. The CDR3 nucleotides are TGTGCCAGCAGTTCTCCCGGCCCCTATAATTCACCCCTCCACTTT. Translating gives CASSSPGPYNSPLHF.

The table lists this clonotype with many counts. The chain carries TRBV12-3 or TRBV12-4 and TRBJ1-3; no clear D. V lost 10 bases, J lost 0 bases, and 10 bases lay in between. This CDR3 region has 13 residues. As DNA, the CDR3 is TGTGCCACGGGCGTGGTCTCTGGAAACACCATATATTTT. Translation gives CATGVVSGNTIYF.